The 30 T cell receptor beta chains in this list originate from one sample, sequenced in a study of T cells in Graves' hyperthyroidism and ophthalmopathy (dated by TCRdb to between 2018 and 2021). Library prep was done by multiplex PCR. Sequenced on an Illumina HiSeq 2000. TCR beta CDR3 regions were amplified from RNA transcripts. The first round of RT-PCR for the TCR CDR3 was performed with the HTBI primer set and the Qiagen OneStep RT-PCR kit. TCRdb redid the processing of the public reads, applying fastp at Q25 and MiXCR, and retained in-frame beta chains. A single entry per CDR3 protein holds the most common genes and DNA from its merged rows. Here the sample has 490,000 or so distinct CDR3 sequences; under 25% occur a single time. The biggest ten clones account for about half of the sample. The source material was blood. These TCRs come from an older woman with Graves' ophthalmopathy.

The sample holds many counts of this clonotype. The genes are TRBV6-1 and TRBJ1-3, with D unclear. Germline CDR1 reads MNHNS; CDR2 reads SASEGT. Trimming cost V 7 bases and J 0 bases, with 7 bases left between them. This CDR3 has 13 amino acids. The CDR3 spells CASKLRSGNTIYF. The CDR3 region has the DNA TGTGCCAGCAAGCTACGCTCTGGAAACACCATATATTTT.

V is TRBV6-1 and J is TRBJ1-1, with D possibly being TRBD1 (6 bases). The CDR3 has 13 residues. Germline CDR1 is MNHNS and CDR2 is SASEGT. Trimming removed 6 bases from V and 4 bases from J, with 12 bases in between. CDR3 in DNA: TGTGCCAGCAGAAGAGACAGGACCACTGAAGCTTTCTTT. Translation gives CASRRDRTTEAFF.

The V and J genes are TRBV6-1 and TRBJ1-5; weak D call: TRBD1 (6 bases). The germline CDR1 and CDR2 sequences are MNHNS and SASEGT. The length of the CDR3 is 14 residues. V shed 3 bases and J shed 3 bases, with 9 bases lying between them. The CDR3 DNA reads TGTGCCAGCAGTGAGGGACAAAACAATCAGCCCCAGCATTTT. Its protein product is CASSEGQNNQPQHF.

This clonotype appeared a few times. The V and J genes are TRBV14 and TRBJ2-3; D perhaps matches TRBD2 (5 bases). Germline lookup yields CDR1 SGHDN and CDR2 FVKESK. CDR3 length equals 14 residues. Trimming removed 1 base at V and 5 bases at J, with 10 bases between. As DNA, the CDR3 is TGTGCCAGCAGCCAAGCCCTAGGACTAGATACGCAGTATTTT. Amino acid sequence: CASSQALGLDTQYF.

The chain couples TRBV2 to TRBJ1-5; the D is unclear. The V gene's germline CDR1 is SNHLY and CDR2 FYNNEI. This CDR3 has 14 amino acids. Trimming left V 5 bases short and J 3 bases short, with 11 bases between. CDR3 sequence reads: CASSKDGANQPQHF. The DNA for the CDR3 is TGTGCCAGCAGTAAGGACGGAGCCAATCAGCCCCAGCATTTT.

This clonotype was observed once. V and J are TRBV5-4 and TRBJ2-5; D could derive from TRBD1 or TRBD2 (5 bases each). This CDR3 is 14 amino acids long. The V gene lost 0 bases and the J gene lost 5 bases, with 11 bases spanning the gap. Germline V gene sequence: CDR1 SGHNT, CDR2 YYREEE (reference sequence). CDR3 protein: CASSLAWGGETQYF. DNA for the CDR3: TGTGCCAGCAGCTTGGCATGGGGCGGGGAGACCCAGTACTTC.

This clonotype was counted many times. The chain's CDR3 is CASSGDRGLSEQYF. The CDR3, as DNA: TGTGCCAGCAGCGGGGACAGGGGGCTGTCCGAGCAGTACTTC. The V call is TRBV2, the J call TRBJ2-7; the match to TRBD1 covers 12 bases. This CDR3 comprises 14 residues. With 6 bases clipped from V and 6 bases from J, the junction kept 6 bases outside the gene matches. Per the germline V gene, CDR1 is SNHLY and CDR2 is FYNNEI.

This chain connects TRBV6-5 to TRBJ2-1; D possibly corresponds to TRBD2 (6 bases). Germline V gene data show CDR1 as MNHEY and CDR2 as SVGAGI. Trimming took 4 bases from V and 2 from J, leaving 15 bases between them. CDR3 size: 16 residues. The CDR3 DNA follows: TGTGCCAGCAGTTCACCAGGCCGGGGGACCTACAATGAGCAGTTCTTC. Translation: CASSSPGRGTYNEQFF.

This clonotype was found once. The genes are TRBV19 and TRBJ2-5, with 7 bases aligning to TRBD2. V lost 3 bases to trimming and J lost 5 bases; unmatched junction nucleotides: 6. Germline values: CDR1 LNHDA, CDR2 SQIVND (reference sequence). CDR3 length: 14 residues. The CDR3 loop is CASSMGGRGETQYF. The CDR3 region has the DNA TGTGCCAGTAGTATGGGGGGGAGAGGGGAGACCCAGTACTTC.

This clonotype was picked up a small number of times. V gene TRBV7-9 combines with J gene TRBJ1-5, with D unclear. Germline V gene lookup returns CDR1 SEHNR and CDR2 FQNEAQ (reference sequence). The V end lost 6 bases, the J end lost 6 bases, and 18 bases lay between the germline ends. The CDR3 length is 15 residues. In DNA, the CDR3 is TGTGCCAGCAGTCCGGCATCGCAGAGAGGTCAGCCCCAGCATTTT. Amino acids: CASSPASQRGQPQHF.

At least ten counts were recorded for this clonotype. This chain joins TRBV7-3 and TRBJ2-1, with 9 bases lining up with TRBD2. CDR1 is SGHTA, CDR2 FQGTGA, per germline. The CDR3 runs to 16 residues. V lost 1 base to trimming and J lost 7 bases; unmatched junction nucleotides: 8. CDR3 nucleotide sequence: TGTGCCAGCAGCTTAATGTATAGCGGGAGCCAGAATGAGCAGTTCTTC. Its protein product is CASSLMYSGSQNEQFF.

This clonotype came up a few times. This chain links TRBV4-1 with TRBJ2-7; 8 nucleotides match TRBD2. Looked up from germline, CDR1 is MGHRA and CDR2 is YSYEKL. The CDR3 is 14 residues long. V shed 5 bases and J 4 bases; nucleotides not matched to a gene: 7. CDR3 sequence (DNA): TGCGCCAGCAGCACTACTAGCGGTGTTTACGAGCAGTACTTC. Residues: CASSTTSGVYEQYF.

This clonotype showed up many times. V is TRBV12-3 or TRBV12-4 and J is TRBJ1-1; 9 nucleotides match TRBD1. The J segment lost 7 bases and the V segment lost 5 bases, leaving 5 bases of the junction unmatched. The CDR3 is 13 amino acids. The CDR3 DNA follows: TGTGCCAGCAGTCAGGACAGGGGCAGTGAAGCTTTCTTT. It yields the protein CASSQDRGSEAFF.

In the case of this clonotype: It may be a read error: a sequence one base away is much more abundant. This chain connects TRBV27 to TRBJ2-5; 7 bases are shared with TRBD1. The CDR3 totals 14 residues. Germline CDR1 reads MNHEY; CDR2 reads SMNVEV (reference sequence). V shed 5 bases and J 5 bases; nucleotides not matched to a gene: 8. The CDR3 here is CASSLTGQLETQYF. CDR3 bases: TGTGCCAGCAGTCTGACAGGGCAACTCGAGACCCAGTACTTC.

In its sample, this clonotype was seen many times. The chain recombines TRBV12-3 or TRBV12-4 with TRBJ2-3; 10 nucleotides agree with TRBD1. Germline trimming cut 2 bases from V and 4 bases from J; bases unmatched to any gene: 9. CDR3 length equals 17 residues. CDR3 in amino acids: CASSLPPDRGQADTQYF. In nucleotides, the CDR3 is TGTGCCAGCAGTTTACCCCCCGACAGGGGGCAGGCAGATACGCAGTATTTT.

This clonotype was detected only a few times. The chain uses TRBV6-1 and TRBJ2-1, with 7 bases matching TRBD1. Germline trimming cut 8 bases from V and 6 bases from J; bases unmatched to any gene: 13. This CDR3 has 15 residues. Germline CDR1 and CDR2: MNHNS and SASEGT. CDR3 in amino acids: CASASGTALSNEQFF. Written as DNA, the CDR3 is TGTGCCAGCGCCTCCGGGACAGCGTTATCCAATGAGCAGTTCTTC.

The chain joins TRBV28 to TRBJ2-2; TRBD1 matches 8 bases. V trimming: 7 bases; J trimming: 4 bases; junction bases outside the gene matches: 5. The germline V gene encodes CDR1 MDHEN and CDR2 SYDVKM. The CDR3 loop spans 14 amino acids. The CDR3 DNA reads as TGTGCCAGCAAACAGGGGGTGGTCACCGGGGAGCTGTTTTTT. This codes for CASKQGVVTGELFF.

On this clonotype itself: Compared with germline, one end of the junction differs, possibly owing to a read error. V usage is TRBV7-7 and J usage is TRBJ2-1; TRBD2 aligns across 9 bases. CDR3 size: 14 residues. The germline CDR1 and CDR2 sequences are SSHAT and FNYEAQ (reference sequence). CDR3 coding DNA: TGTGCTAGCAGCTATGCGGGAGGGCACAATGAGCAGTTCTTC. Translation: CASSYAGGHNEQFF.

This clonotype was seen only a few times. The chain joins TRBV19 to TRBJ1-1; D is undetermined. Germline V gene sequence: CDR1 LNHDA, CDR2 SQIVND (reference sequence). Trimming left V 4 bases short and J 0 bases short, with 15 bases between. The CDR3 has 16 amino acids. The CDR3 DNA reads TGTGCCAGTAGTACTGCACAGACACCCATGAACACTGAAGCTTTCTTT. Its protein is CASSTAQTPMNTEAFF.

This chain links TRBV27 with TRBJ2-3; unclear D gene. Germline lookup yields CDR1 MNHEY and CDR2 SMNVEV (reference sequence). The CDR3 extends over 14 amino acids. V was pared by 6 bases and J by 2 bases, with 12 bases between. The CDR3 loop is CASRLEGTTDTQYF. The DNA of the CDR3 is TGTGCCAGCAGGCTGGAAGGAACCACAGATACGCAGTATTTT.

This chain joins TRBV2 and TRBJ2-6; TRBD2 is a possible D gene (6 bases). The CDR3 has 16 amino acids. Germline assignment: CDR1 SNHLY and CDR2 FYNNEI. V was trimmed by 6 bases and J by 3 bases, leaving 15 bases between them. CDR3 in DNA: TGTGCCAGCAGGGGAGGCCTAGTTATTGGGGCCAACGTCCTGACTTTC. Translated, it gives CASRGGLVIGANVLTF.

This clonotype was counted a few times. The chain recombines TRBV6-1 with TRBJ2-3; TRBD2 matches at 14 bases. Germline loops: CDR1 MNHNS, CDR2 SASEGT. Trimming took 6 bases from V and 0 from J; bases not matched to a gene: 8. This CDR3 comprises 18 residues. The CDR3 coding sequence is TGTGCCAGCAGCTACCGACTAGCGGGAGGGCCAAGCACAGATACGCAGTATTTT. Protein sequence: CASSYRLAGGPSTDTQYF.

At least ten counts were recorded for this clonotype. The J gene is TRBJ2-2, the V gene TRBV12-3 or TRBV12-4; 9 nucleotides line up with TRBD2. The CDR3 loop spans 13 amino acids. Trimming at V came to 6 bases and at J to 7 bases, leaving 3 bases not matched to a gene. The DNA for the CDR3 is TGTGCCAGCAGCCTTAGCGGGAGCGGGGAGCTGTTTTTT. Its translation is CASSLSGSGELFF.

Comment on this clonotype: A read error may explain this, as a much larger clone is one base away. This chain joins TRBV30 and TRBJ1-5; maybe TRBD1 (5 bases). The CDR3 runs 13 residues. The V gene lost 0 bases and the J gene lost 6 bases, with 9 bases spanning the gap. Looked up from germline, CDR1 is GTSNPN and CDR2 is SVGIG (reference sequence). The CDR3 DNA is TGTGCCTGGAGTGTGGGGCTTGGTCAGCCCCAGCATTTT. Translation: CAWSVGLGQPQHF.

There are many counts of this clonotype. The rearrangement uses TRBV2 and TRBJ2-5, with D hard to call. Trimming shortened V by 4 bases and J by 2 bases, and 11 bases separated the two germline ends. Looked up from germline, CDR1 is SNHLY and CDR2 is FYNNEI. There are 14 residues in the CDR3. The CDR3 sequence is CASSGLGLQETQYF. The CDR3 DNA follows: TGTGCCAGCAGTGGCCTTGGGTTACAAGAGACCCAGTACTTC.

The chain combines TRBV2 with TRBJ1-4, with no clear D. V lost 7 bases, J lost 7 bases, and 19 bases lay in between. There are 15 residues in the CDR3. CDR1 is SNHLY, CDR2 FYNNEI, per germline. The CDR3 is CASTFTVGLGEKLFF. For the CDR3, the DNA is TGTGCCAGCACTTTCACGGTCGGACTAGGTGAAAAACTGTTTTTT.

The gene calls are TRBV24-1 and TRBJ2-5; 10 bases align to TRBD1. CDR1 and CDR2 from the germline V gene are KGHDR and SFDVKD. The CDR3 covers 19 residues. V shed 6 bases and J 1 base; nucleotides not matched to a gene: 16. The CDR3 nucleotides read TGTGCCACCAGTAACCGATCCGGGACAGGGGACTCCCCCCAAGAGACCCAGTACTTC. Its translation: CATSNRSGTGDSPQETQYF.

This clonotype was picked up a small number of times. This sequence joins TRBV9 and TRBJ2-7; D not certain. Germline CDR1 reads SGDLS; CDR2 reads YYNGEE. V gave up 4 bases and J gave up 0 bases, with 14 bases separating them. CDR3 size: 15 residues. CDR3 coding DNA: TGTGCCAGCAGCCCCCTCGGCGAAAGCTCCTACGAGCAGTACTTC. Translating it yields CASSPLGESSYEQYF.

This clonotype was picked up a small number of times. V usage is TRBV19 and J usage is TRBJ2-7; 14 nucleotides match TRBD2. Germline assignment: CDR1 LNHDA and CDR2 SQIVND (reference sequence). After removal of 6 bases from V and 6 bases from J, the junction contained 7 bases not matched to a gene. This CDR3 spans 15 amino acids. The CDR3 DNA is TGTGCCAGTAGCCTGGGACTAGCGGGAGAGGTCGAGCAGTACTTC. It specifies CASSLGLAGEVEQYF.

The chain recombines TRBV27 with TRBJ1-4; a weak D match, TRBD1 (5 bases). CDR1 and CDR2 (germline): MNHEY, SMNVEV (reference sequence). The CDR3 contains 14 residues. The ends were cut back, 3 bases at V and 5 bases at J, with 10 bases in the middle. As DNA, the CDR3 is TGTGCCAGCAGTTTGCTGGGGGAAAATGAAAAACTGTTTTTT. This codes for CASSLLGENEKLFF.